This passage covers 17 T cell receptor beta chains from one sample sequenced in a study of blood T cell repertoires in COVID-19. Repertoires were generated with immunoSEQ multiplex PCR, while TCRdb's copy carries only in-frame clones and drops some. Among around 80,000 clones listed, 75% to 90% were seen once. The specimen sequenced was peripheral blood. The receptors derive from a man aged 45-65 years with COVID-19, enrolled during active disease.

The chain uses TRBV28 and TRBJ1-5; tentative D call: TRBD1 (6 bases). The germline gives CDR1 MDHEN, CDR2 SYDVKM. The CDR3 runs to 16 residues. V was pared by 7 bases and J by 4 bases, with 20 bases between. CDR3: CASTPIGQGINQPQHF. DNA of the CDR3: TGTGCCAGCACCCCCATCGGGCAGGGGATTAATCAGCCCCAGCATTTT.

The chain is built from TRBV4-3 and TRBJ2-7, with D possibly being TRBD1 (6 bases). Per germline, CDR1 LGHNA and CDR2 YSLEER. CDR3 size: 14 residues. Trimming pared 2 bases from V and 2 bases from J, leaving 10 bases between. CDR3 region: CASSQSRTAYEQYF. For the CDR3, the DNA is TGCGCCAGCAGCCAAAGTCGGACAGCCTACGAGCAGTACTTC.

The chain joins TRBV6-2 or TRBV6-3 to TRBJ1-1; D might be TRBD1 (5 bases). The CDR3 has 14 amino acids. CDR1 MNHEY and CDR2 SVGEGT come from the germline V gene. Between the trimmed V and J ends, which lost 2 bases and 9 bases, there was a span of 16 bases. CDR3 protein: CASSYASREGKAFF. Written as DNA, the CDR3 is TGTGCCAGCAGTTACGCTTCCCGGGAGGGGAAAGCTTTCTTT.

The chain carries TRBV7-8 and TRBJ2-7; no clear D gene. CDR3 length: 13 amino acids. Between the trimmed V and J ends, which lost 4 bases and 4 bases, there was a span of 11 bases. The germline CDR1 and CDR2 sequences are SGHVS and FQNEAQ. The CDR3 nucleotides are TGTGCCAGCAGCTCGTCCCCGGGTTACGAGCAGTACTTC. Translation: CASSSSPGYEQYF.

The rearrangement joins TRBV14 to TRBJ1-2; D gene ambiguous. The CDR3 has 15 residues. From germline, CDR1 is SGHDN and CDR2 FVKESK. Trimming removed 4 bases at V and 0 bases at J, with 12 bases between. This CDR3 reads CASSRSRNSNYGYTF. The CDR3 DNA is TGTGCCAGCAGCCGGAGTCGGAATTCTAACTATGGCTACACCTTC.

J is TRBJ2-2 and V is TRBV3-1 (or the pseudogene TRBV3-2); TRBD2 aligns across 13 bases. The CDR3 runs 16 residues. V trimming: 4 bases; J trimming: 7 bases; junction bases outside the gene matches: 6. Looked up from germline, CDR1 is LGHDT and CDR2 is YNNKEL (reference sequence). The CDR3 spells CASSPRTSGSGGELFF. CDR3 DNA: TGTGCCAGCAGCCCTCGGACTAGCGGGAGTGGCGGGGAGCTGTTTTTT.

This clone was recorded many times. The gene calls are TRBV25-1 and TRBJ2-7; a weak D match, TRBD1 (5 bases). The CDR3 sequence is 11 residues long. V was shortened by 3 bases and J by 6 bases, with 6 bases between the two germline ends. Per the germline V gene, CDR1 is MGHDK and CDR2 is SYGVNS. CDR3 nucleotides: TGTGCCAGCAGTGATACAGGCGAGCAGTACTTC. Its protein is CASSDTGEQYF.

A single count supports this clone. This CDR3 reads CAISTATSDTQYF. CDR3 DNA sequence: TGTGCCATCAGTACGGCGACTTCAGATACGCAGTATTTT. This chain joins TRBV10-3 and TRBJ2-3, with unresolved D. Germline lookup yields CDR1 ENHRY and CDR2 SYGVKD. V lost 5 bases to trimming and J lost 4 bases, with 10 bases between them. This CDR3 comprises 13 residues.

The chain employs TRBV18 and TRBJ2-1; TRBD1 agrees at 9 bases. The CDR3 runs to 16 residues. J lost 6 bases, V lost 3 bases, and 9 bases had no gene match. Germline V gives CDR1 KGHSH, CDR2 LQKENI. This CDR3 is CASSPQGQGWGNEQFF. The CDR3 coding sequence is TGTGCCAGCTCACCGCAAGGACAGGGGTGGGGCAATGAGCAGTTCTTC.

For this clone: At the DNA level, this CDR3 is encoded by other sequences in the same sample as well. V usage is TRBV28 and J usage is TRBJ1-5; D call uncertain. The CDR3 covers 15 residues. CDR1 and CDR2 (germline): MDHEN, SYDVKM. The V and J ends lost 3 bases and 1 base respectively, with 10 bases between them. The CDR3 DNA reads as TGTGCCAGCAGTTTTTCGGGTAGGAGCAATCAGCCCCAGCATTTT. Protein sequence: CASSFSGRSNQPQHF. The full variable domain, its missing parts supplied by reference TRBV28 and TRBJ1-5, is DVKVTQSSRYLVKRTGEKVFLECVQDMDHENMFWYRQDPGLGLRLIYFSYDVKMKEKGDIPEGYSVSREKKERFSLILESASTNQTSMYLCASSFSGRSNQPQHFGDGTRLSIL.

The chain links TRBV27 to TRBJ1-1; no clear D gene. The germline CDR1 and CDR2 sequences are MNHEY and SMNVEV (reference sequence). V was pared by 4 bases and J by 2 bases, with 8 bases between. The CDR3 runs to 13 residues. Here the CDR3 DNA reads TGTGCCAGCAGTTCCGTCCTTAACACTGAAGCTTTCTTT. The encoded protein is CASSSVLNTEAFF.

V usage is TRBV6-5 and J usage is TRBJ2-7, with TRBD1 identical over 9 bases. This CDR3 has 15 residues. With V trimmed by 5 bases and J by 5 bases, 10 bases remained unmatched. From germline, CDR1 is MNHEY and CDR2 SVGAGI. This chain's CDR3 is CASSLLDRGVHEQYF. DNA of the CDR3: TGTGCCAGCAGTCTACTGGACAGGGGCGTACACGAGCAGTACTTC.

The J gene is TRBJ1-6, the V gene TRBV3-1 (or the pseudogene TRBV3-2); 8 bases agree with TRBD1. The CDR3 length is 15 residues. Germline V CDR1 and CDR2: LGHDT, YNNKEL (reference sequence). V lost 5 bases, J lost 4 bases, and 4 bases stayed unmatched. CDR3 nucleotides: TGTGCCAGCAGCTCGAGGACAGGGTATAATTCACCCCTCCACTTT. It encodes CASSSRTGYNSPLHF.

Only one count was recorded for this clone. The CDR3 sequence: CSADITVEGSQYF. In nucleotides, the CDR3 is TGCAGCGCTGACATCACAGTGGAGGGGTCCCAGTACTTC. This chain joins TRBV29-1 and TRBJ2-5, with D maybe TRBD2 (6 bases). The CDR3 totals 13 residues. Trimming stripped 7 bases from V and 9 bases from J, with 21 bases between. The germline CDR1 and CDR2 sequences are SQVTM and ANQGSEA.

The chain recombines TRBV6-4 with TRBJ1-2, with no clear D. V gave up 3 bases and J gave up 4 bases, with 6 bases separating them. The CDR3 has 12 amino acids. Germline values: CDR1 MRHNA, CDR2 SNTAGT. The CDR3 coding sequence is TGTGCCAGCAGTGATCGGGGCTATGGCTACACCTTC. Residues: CASSDRGYGYTF.

The V call is TRBV7-2, the J call TRBJ2-3, with 10 bases identical to TRBD2. The CDR3 runs to 17 residues. V was pared by 1 base and J by 6 bases, with 10 bases of the junction left unmatched. Germline assignment: CDR1 SGHTA and CDR2 FQGNSA. The chain's CDR3 is CASSLELLAGSMDTQYF. The CDR3 nucleotides are TGTGCCAGCAGCTTAGAACTACTAGCGGGGTCAATGGATACGCAGTATTTT.

The J gene is TRBJ1-1, the V gene TRBV27; 8 bases are shared with TRBD1. Per the germline V gene, CDR1 is MNHEY and CDR2 is SMNVEV (reference sequence). V lost 6 bases and J lost 1; bases outside the gene matches: 7. The CDR3 totals 15 residues. The CDR3 coding sequence is TGTGCCAGCAGCCCTGGGACAGGAGGGAACACTGAAGCTTTCTTT. It specifies CASSPGTGGNTEAFF.